This is a list of T cell receptor beta chains from one sample in a study of CD8 T cells in Susac syndrome. TCRdb called the immunoSEQ multiplex PCR reads again in MiXCR, with one record for every CDR3 protein. The table has about 150,000 distinct CDR3 sequences, 95% seen once; the top ten hold 0.15% to 0.2%. Sequenced material: CD4+ T cells from PBMCs. The receptors were sampled from a human donor with Susac syndrome. Both conserved end residues are part of each CDR3. A D gene is named only where the DNA matches it firmly.

v_gene,j_gene,len,d_gene,CDR3aa
TRBV5-6,TRBJ2-5,14,TRBD2,CASSQRGGLETQYF
TRBV9,TRBJ2-7,16,-,CASSPEDWRGKYEQYF
TRBV6-2/TRBV6-3,TRBJ2-2,18,TRBD2,CASSRTSGGAANTGELFF
TRBV2,TRBJ2-1,13,TRBD2,CASSERGRNEQFF
TRBV15,TRBJ1-6,18,-,CATSRDPRPELNNSPLHF
TRBV12-3/TRBV12-4,TRBJ2-3,15,TRBD1,CASNITPRGKDTQYF
TRBV20-1,TRBJ1-1,14,TRBD1,CSAEDREGNTEAFF
TRBV6-1,TRBJ1-6,16,-,CASGRTVNSYNSPLHF
TRBV29-1,TRBJ2-3,12,-,CTSGSGTDTQYF
TRBV4-2,TRBJ2-7,13,-,CATGGAGAGEQYF
TRBV11-2,TRBJ1-1,15,-,CASSASPYRDTEAFF
TRBV15,TRBJ2-5,15,TRBD1,CATSRIDRGEETQYF
TRBV9,TRBJ1-1,15,TRBD1,CASSAGQALPGEAFF
TRBV20-1,TRBJ2-7,13,-,CSARAPQGYEQYF
TRBV3-1,TRBJ2-7,14,-,CASSPTEAYYEQYF
TRBV7-2,TRBJ1-6,17,-,CASSSTRPGQNNSPLHF
TRBV18,TRBJ2-3,17,TRBD1,CASSPGTGGDPTNTQYF
TRBV20-1,TRBJ2-7,17,TRBD2,CSASSPLAGAPGLEQYF
TRBV20-1,TRBJ2-3,14,TRBD2,CSAPGGGSTDTQYF
TRBV29-1,TRBJ2-5,13,TRBD2,CSVTGTRGETQYF
TRBV10-3,TRBJ1-1,13,-,CAILGARNTEAFF
TRBV3-1,TRBJ2-7,13,-,CASSQDGGNEQYF
TRBV4-3,TRBJ1-1,15,-,CASSQDFHGNTEAFF
TRBV2,TRBJ2-3,16,-,CASSDPTRSYTDTQYF
TRBV20-1,TRBJ1-1,15,-,CSARSPGKQYTEAFF
TRBV27,TRBJ2-7,15,-,CASSAYRVSSYEQYF
TRBV25-1,TRBJ2-2,15,TRBD1,CASSVTGTGTGELFF
TRBV7-9,TRBJ1-1,14,-,CASSLTGRSTEAFF
TRBV7-9,TRBJ2-7,14,TRBD1,CASSPAGQGDEQYF
TRBV5-4,TRBJ2-5,12,-,CAIGRNQETQYF
TRBV29-1,TRBJ1-2,12,-,CSVVKRGEGYTF
TRBV12-3/TRBV12-4,TRBJ2-5,15,TRBD2,CASSLRLAGSSTQYF
TRBV29-1,TRBJ2-5,11,-,CSITGKETQYF
TRBV20-1,TRBJ2-7,13,-,CSASRGDWYEQYF
TRBV24-1,TRBJ2-2,15,-,CATSVAGPNTGELFF
TRBV4-3,TRBJ2-5,14,-,CASSPCRVEETQYF
TRBV19,TRBJ1-2,15,-,CASSPGTTYTNGYTF
TRBV12-3/TRBV12-4,TRBJ1-6,14,TRBD1,CASRGTGGYSPLHF
TRBV5-1,TRBJ1-2,14,-,CASSLVGENYGYTF
TRBV24-1,TRBJ2-1,15,-,CATSDSGAPYNEQFF
TRBV5-4,TRBJ2-7,11,-,CASSLEYEQYF
TRBV20-1,TRBJ2-5,12,-,CSASKTGRSPNF